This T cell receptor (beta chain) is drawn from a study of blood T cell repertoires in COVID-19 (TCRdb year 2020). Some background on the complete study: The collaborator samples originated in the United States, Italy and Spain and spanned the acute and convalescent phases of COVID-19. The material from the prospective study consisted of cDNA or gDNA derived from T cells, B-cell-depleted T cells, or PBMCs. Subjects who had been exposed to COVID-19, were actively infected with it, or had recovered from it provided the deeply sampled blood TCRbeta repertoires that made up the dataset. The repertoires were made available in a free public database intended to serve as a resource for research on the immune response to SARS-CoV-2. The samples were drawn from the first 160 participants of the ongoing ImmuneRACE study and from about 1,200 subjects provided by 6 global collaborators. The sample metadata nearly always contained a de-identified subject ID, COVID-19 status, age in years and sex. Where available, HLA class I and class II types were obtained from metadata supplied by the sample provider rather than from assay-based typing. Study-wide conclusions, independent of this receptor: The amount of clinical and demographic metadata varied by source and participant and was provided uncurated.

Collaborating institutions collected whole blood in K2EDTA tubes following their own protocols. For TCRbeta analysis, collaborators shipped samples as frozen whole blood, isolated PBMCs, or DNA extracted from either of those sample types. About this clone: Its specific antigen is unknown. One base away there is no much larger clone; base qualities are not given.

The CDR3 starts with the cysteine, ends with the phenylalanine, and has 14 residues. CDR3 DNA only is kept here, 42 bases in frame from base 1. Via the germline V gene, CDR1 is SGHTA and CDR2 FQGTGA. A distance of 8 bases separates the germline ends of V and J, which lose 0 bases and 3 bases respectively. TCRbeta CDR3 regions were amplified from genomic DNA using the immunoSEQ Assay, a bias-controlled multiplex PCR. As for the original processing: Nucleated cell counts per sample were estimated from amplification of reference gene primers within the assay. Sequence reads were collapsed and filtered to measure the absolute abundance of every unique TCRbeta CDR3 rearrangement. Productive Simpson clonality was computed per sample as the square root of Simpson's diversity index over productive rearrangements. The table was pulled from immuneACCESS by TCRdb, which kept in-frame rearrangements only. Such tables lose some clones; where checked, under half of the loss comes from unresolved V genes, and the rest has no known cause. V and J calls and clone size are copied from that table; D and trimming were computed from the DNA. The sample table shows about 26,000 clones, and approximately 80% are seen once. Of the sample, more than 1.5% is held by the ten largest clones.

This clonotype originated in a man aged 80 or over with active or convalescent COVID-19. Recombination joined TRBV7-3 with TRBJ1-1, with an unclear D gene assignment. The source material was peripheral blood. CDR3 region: CASSLTGRDTEAFF. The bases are TGTGCCAGCAGCTTAACAGGGAGGGACACTGAAGCTTTCTTT.